This TCR beta chain derives from a study of response to subunit inactivated influenza vaccine. Study-wide points: The authors offered the suggestion that each seasonal influenza vaccination recruits few new T cells.

From the RT-PCR reads, TCRdb called clonotypes with MiXCR, one entry per CDR3 protein. The sample includes approximately 570,000 distinct CDR3 sequences, about 7.6% of them seen just once. This CDR3 has 14 residues. The germline V gene has CDR1 DFQATT and CDR2 SNEGSKA (reference sequence). V dropped 5 bases and J dropped 5 bases, with 16 bases sitting between them. This clonotype showed up just a few times. The antigen remains undetermined. Material: PBMCs from blood, obtained around 2 years after vaccination. This receptor was obtained from a man between 50 and 69 years old who received an inactivated influenza vaccine. The rearrangement links TRBV20-1 to TRBJ2-1; D possibly corresponds to TRBD2 (6 bases). For the CDR3, the DNA is TGCAGTGCTTCGGGACTCTCGTTCAACAATGAGCAGTTCTTC. Protein sequence: CSASGLSFNNEQFF.